This T cell receptor beta chain emerged from a study of molecular identifiers for immune sequencing clone quantification. TCRdb itself ran the PCR reads through MiXCR, one entry per CDR3 protein. The table includes some 70,000 distinct CDR3 sequences, around 18% detected once. The table lists this clonotype with many counts. This CDR3 is 14 amino acids long. V gave up 6 bases and J gave up 4 bases, with 16 bases separating them. Germline CDR1 is MNHNS and CDR2 is SASEGT. Sequencing used naive CD8+ T cells from blood, with Jurkat cell RNA spiked in. Subset meaning: FACS-sorted CD8+CD4-CCR7+CD45RA+ naive T cells. This clonotype originated in a human donor in good health. Some libraries in this study had Jurkat cell RNA spiked in. The rearrangement uses TRBV6-1 and TRBJ2-7; D is possibly TRBD1 (6 bases). The CDR3 nucleotides read TGTGCCAGCAGCTGGACAGAAAACCCTTACGAGCAGTACTTC. It codes for CASSWTENPYEQYF.